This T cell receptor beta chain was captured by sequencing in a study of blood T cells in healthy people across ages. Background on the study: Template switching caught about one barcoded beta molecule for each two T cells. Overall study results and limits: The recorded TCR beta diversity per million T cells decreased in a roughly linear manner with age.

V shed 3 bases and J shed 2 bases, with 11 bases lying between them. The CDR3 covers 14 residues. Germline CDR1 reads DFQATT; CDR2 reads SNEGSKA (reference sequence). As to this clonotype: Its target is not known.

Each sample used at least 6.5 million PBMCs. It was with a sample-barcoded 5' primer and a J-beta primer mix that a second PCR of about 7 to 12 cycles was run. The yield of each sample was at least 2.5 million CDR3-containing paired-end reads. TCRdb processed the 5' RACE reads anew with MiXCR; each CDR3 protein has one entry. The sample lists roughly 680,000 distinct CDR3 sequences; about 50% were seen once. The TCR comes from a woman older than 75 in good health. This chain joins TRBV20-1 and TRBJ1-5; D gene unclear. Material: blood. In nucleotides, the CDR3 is TGCAGTGCTAGTAGGGATACGGGCAATCAGCCCCAGCATTTT. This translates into CSASRDTGNQPQHF.